These 9 T cell receptor beta chains were all obtained from the same sample, sequenced in a study of PD-1 blockade in classical Hodgkin lymphoma. Every patient had relapsed following autologous stem cell transplantation, and cohorts differed in brentuximab vedotin exposure. Data came from immunoSEQ multiplex PCR; TCRdb stores just in-frame clones and leaves some out. The sample lists about 94,000 clones, roughly 89% seen once, with over 8.5% in the top ten. Sequencing was performed on peripheral blood mononuclear cells (PBMCs), taken before the second cycle of nivolumab. The source of these receptors is a human donor with classical Hodgkin lymphoma.

V usage is TRBV28 and J usage is TRBJ2-5; no clear D gene. The CDR3 length is 13 residues. V shed 2 bases and J shed 4 bases, with 8 bases lying between them. Germline CDR1 is MDHEN and CDR2 is SYDVKM. The CDR3 region has the DNA TGTGCCAGCAGTTTAGCCCTAGGAGAGACCCAGTACTTC. This translates into CASSLALGETQYF.

V usage is TRBV5-1 and J usage is TRBJ2-7, with D maybe TRBD2 (7 bases). The ends were cut back, 0 bases at V and 4 bases at J, with 11 bases in the middle. The germline V gene has CDR1 SGHRS and CDR2 YFSETQ. The length of the CDR3 is 14 residues. CDR3 residues: CASSLVGGRYEQYF. CDR3 coding DNA: TGCGCCAGCAGCTTGGTGGGGGGGCGTTACGAGCAGTACTTC.

About this clone: The same CDR3 can be traced to other DNA sequences in this sample. The chain's CDR3 is CAWSVGTGVYEQYF. CDR3 bases: TGTGCCTGGAGTGTTGGGACAGGGGTCTACGAGCAGTACTTC. The chain links TRBV30 to TRBJ2-7, with 10 bases aligning to TRBD1. The germline CDR1 and CDR2 sequences are GTSNPN and SVGIG (reference sequence). The junction had 2 bases not matched to a gene; V was cut back by 0 bases and J by 3 bases. This CDR3 region has 14 residues.

CDR3 residues: CASSQANPGVYEQFF. The CDR3, as DNA: TGCGCCAGCAGCCAAGCGAACCCCGGGGTATATGAGCAGTTCTTC. The chain combines TRBV4-1 with TRBJ2-1; D perhaps matches TRBD2 (5 bases). The germline V gene encodes CDR1 MGHRA and CDR2 YSYEKL. The V gene lost 1 base and the J gene lost 8 bases, with 15 bases spanning the gap. The CDR3 consists of 15 residues.

V is TRBV7-2 and J is TRBJ2-5; D is unclear. Looked up from germline, CDR1 is SGHTA and CDR2 is FQGNSA. V shed 3 bases and J shed 5 bases, with 4 bases lying between them. There are 11 residues in the CDR3. The chain's CDR3 is CASSFLETQYF. CDR3 sequence (DNA): TGTGCCAGCAGCTTCCTTGAGACCCAGTACTTC.

The chain carries TRBV19 and TRBJ2-1; tentative D call: TRBD2 (6 bases). Germline loops: CDR1 LNHDA, CDR2 SQIVND (reference sequence). V was cut by 5 bases and J by 5 bases, with 13 bases left in between. There are 14 residues in the CDR3. The CDR3 is CASSRLGSNNEQFF. In DNA form, the CDR3 reads TGTGCCAGTAGTCGTCTCGGGAGCAACAATGAGCAGTTCTTC.

The chain uses TRBV4-1 and TRBJ2-7; D may be TRBD1 or TRBD2 (5 bases each). CDR1 is MGHRA, CDR2 YSYEKL, per germline. Trimming took off 4 bases at V and 3 bases at J, with 16 bases between the two ends. The CDR3 sequence is 15 residues long. CDR3 in DNA: TGCGCCAGCAGCCCTCAGGGACCGACGGGCTACGAGCAGTACTTC. Its translation is CASSPQGPTGYEQYF.

The DNA for the CDR3 is TGTGCCAGCAGTGAATCGGGGACCCAGTACTTC. As protein: CASSESGTQYF. V is TRBV2 and J is TRBJ2-5; no clear D gene. CDR3 size: 11 residues. CDR1 is SNHLY, CDR2 FYNNEI, per germline. V was shortened by 2 bases and J by 7 bases, with 5 bases between the two germline ends.

This clone was found once. The chain couples TRBV7-8 to TRBJ2-1; 8 positions match TRBD2. Germline CDR1 and CDR2: SGHVS and FQNEAQ. The CDR3 is 15 residues long. Losses at the gene ends were 1 base for V and 3 bases for J; bases not matched to a gene: 2. The CDR3 DNA is TGTGCCAGCAGCTTAGTCGGGAGGGTCTACAATGAGCAGTTCTTC. Translated, it gives CASSLVGRVYNEQFF.